Each of the 17 T cell receptor beta chains below was sequenced from the same sample in a study of blood T cell repertoires in COVID-19. Produced via immunoSEQ multiplex PCR; TCRdb's table is partial and in-frame only. The sample contains roughly 9,200 clones, roughly 81% of which appear only once. Sequenced material: peripheral blood. The source of these receptors is a man in his sixties with active COVID-19.

CDR3 sequence (DNA): TGTGCCAGCAGTGCTACAGGGAATCAGCCCCAGCATTTT. It codes for CASSATGNQPQHF. V gene TRBV25-1 combines with J gene TRBJ1-5; tentative D call: TRBD1 (6 bases). The CDR3 sequence is 13 residues long. From germline, CDR1 is MGHDK and CDR2 SYGVNS. V was pared by 4 bases and J by 4 bases, with 8 bases between.

This clone was detected only a few times. The V and J genes are TRBV2 and TRBJ2-7; 10 nucleotides agree with TRBD1. CDR3 length: 14 residues. The trim removed 10 bases at V and 0 bases at J, leaving 6 bases unmatched. Germline CDR1 is SNHLY and CDR2 is FYNNEI. The CDR3 DNA sequence: TGTGCCACTGCGGGACAGGGGAGCTCCTACGAGCAGTACTTC. Amino acids: CATAGQGSSYEQYF.

This clone was counted only a few times. The chain uses TRBV6-1 and TRBJ1-5; D remains ambiguous. CDR1 and CDR2 (germline): MNHNS, SASEGT. V was clipped by 1 base and J by 9 bases, with 13 bases between them. The CDR3 length is 14 residues. The CDR3 region is CASSEGANPRPQHF. CDR3 bases: TGTGCCAGCAGTGAAGGGGCAAATCCGCGGCCCCAGCATTTT.

V gene TRBV28 combines with J gene TRBJ2-1; TRBD2 matches 12 bases. This CDR3 comprises 16 residues. J lost 8 bases, V lost 4 bases, and 9 bases had no gene match. CDR1 and CDR2 (germline): MDHEN, SYDVKM. CDR3 region: CASSSGLAGSGDEQFF. CDR3 coding DNA: TGTGCCAGCAGTTCAGGACTAGCGGGATCTGGAGATGAGCAGTTCTTC.

This rearrangement joins TRBV19 to TRBJ2-2, with a weak D call TRBD1 (5 bases). The CDR3 is 15 amino acids. Per germline, CDR1 LNHDA and CDR2 SQIVND (reference sequence). Deletions cut 0 bases from V and 3 bases from J, with 8 bases between. CDR3 amino acids: CASSIDNRYTGELFF. The CDR3 DNA sequence: TGTGCCAGTAGTATAGATAACAGGTACACCGGGGAGCTGTTTTTT.

This clone was found a few times. The chain uses TRBV5-1 and TRBJ2-7; D possibly corresponds to TRBD1 (8 bases). V lost 3 bases, J lost 6 bases, and 22 bases lay in between. The CDR3 contains 16 residues. Per the germline V gene, CDR1 is SGHRS and CDR2 is YFSETQ. The CDR3 sequence: CASSSQTGAGEAEQYF. Here the CDR3 DNA reads TGCGCCAGCAGCTCCCAGACAGGGGCGGGGGAGGCCGAGCAGTACTTC.

This clone was counted a few times. This sequence joins TRBV28 and TRBJ2-1; TRBD2 agrees at 7 bases. Trimming at V came to 3 bases and at J to 14 bases, leaving 13 bases not matched to a gene. This CDR3 comprises 14 residues. Germline V gene lookup returns CDR1 MDHEN and CDR2 SYDVKM. The chain's CDR3 is CASSLRASGGVEFF. The CDR3 bases are TGTGCCAGCAGTTTGAGGGCTAGCGGAGGGGTGGAGTTCTTC.

V is TRBV13 and J is TRBJ2-3, with 15 bases fitting TRBD2. Trimming removed 1 base from V and 3 bases from J; junction bases left unmatched: 5. The germline CDR1 and CDR2 sequences are PRHDT and FYEKMQ (reference sequence). The CDR3 has 18 amino acids. The CDR3 loop reads CASSLDRTSGGATDTQYF. CDR3 bases: TGTGCCAGCAGCTTAGATCGGACTAGCGGGGGGGCAACAGATACGCAGTATTTT.

The V and J genes are TRBV11-2 and TRBJ2-5; possible D gene TRBD1, 5 bases. This CDR3 comprises 11 residues. Trimming removed 6 bases at V and 5 bases at J, with 7 bases between. The germline CDR1 and CDR2 sequences are SGHAT and FQNNGV. Here the CDR3 reads CASRSGETQYF. The CDR3 DNA reads as TGTGCCAGCAGATCAGGGGAGACCCAGTACTTC.

The chain joins TRBV6-5 to TRBJ2-1, with 7 bases matching TRBD2. With V trimmed by 8 bases and J by 7 bases, 14 bases remained unmatched. The germline gives CDR1 MNHEY, CDR2 SVGAGI. The CDR3 consists of 15 residues. The DNA for the CDR3 is TGTGCCAGCTACTCGCGGGGGTCTTTTGGGAATGAGCAGTTCTTC. This gives the protein CASYSRGSFGNEQFF.

This chain connects TRBV6-2 or TRBV6-3 to TRBJ1-1; no definite D call. CDR3 length equals 12 residues. V was cut by 2 bases and J by 3 bases, with 4 bases left in between. Germline values: CDR1 MNHEY, CDR2 SVGEGT. CDR3 nucleotide sequence: TGTGCCAGCAGTTACCGGTACACTGAAGCTTTCTTT. This translates into CASSYRYTEAFF.

The V and J genes are TRBV14 and TRBJ2-5, with 8 bases aligning to TRBD1. This CDR3 comprises 15 residues. V shed 4 bases, J shed 4 bases, and the junction held 8 bases outside the gene matches. Germline CDR1 and CDR2: SGHDN and FVKESK. CDR3: CASSPGTGHLETQYF. CDR3 in DNA: TGTGCCAGCAGCCCCGGGACAGGTCACTTAGAGACCCAGTACTTC.

The chain joins TRBV28 to TRBJ1-1; 7 bases match TRBD1. With V trimmed by 2 bases and J by 3 bases, 3 bases remained unmatched. Looked up from germline, CDR1 is MDHEN and CDR2 is SYDVKM. This CDR3 spans 14 amino acids. The CDR3 reads CASSLNRGHTEAFF. The CDR3 nucleotides read TGTGCCAGCAGTTTAAACAGGGGTCACACTGAAGCTTTCTTT.

This sequence joins TRBV7-9 and TRBJ1-1; a weak D match, TRBD1 (6 bases). The CDR3 sequence is 15 residues long. The germline V gene encodes CDR1 SEHNR and CDR2 FQNEAQ (reference sequence). The V and J ends lost 4 bases and 6 bases respectively, with 18 bases between them. The CDR3, as DNA: TGTGCCAGCAGCTCGTGGGGGGGCTGGGATCCTGAAGCTTTCTTT. This translates into CASSSWGGWDPEAFF. The entire variable domain, with the rest obtained from reference TRBV7-9 and TRBJ1-1, is as follows: DTGVSQNPRHKITKRGQNVTFRCDPISEHNRLYWYRQTLGQGPEFLTYFQNEAQLEKSRLLSDRFSAERPKGSFSTLEIQRTEQGDSAMYLCASSSWGGWDPEAFFGQGTRLTVV.

The rearrangement uses TRBV24-1 and TRBJ2-1; the D is unclear. Germline CDR1 reads KGHDR; CDR2 reads SFDVKD. Trimming removed 3 bases from V and 0 bases from J, with 8 bases in between. The CDR3 is 15 residues long. CDR3 protein: CATSDPTASYNEQFF. CDR3 nucleotide sequence: TGTGCCACCAGTGATCCAACTGCCTCCTACAATGAGCAGTTCTTC.

The table lists this clone with a few counts. The CDR3 sequence is CASFRTENTEAFF. CDR3 DNA sequence: TGTGCCAGCTTCCGGACAGAGAACACTGAAGCTTTCTTT. This chain uses TRBV28 with TRBJ1-1; D possibly corresponds to TRBD1 (6 bases). This CDR3 comprises 13 residues. Trimming removed 8 bases at V and 1 base at J, with 11 bases between. CDR1 and CDR2 (germline): MDHEN, SYDVKM.

This clone was seen a single time. J is TRBJ1-1 and V is TRBV3-1 (or the pseudogene TRBV3-2); D is unclear. Per germline, CDR1 LGHDT and CDR2 YNNKEL (reference sequence). V was trimmed by 3 bases and J by 6 bases, leaving 17 bases between them. This CDR3 is 15 amino acids long. The CDR3 region is CASSQTLTYGAEAFF. Here the CDR3 DNA reads TGTGCCAGCAGCCAGACATTGACGTACGGGGCTGAAGCTTTCTTT.